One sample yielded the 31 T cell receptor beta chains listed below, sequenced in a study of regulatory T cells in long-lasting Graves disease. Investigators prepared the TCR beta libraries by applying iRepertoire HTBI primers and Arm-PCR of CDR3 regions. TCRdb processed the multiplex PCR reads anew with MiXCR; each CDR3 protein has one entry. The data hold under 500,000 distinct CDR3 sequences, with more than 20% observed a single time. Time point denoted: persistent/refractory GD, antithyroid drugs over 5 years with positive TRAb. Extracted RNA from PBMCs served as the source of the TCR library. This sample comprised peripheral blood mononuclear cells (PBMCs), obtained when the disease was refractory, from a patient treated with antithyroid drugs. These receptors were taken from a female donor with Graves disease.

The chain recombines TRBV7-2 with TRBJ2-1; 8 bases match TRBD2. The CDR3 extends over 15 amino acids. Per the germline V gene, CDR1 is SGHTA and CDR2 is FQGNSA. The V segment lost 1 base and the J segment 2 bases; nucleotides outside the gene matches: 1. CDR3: CASSLDGRAYNEQFF. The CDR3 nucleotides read TGTGCCAGCAGCTTAGACGGGAGGGCCTACAATGAGCAGTTCTTC.

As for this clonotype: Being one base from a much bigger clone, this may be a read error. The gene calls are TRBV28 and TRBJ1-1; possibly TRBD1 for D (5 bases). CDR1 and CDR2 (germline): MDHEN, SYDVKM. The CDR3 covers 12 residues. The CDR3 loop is CAGSSPGTQAFF. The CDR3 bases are TGTGCCGGCAGTTCGCCCGGGACGCAAGCTTTCTTT.

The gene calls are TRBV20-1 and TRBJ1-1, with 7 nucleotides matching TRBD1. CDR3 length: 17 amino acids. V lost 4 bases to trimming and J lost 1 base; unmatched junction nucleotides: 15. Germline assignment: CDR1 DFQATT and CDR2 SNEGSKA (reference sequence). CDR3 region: CSATAPVVGQENTEAFF. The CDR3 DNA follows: TGCAGTGCTACGGCACCTGTGGTAGGACAGGAGAACACTGAAGCTTTCTTT.

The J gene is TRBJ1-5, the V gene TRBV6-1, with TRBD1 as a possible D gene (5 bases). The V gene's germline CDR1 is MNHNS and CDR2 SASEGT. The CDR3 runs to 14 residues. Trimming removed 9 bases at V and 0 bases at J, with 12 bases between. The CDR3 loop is CASSGTYSNQPQHF. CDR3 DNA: TGTGCCAGTTCCGGGACCTATAGCAATCAGCCCCAGCATTTT.

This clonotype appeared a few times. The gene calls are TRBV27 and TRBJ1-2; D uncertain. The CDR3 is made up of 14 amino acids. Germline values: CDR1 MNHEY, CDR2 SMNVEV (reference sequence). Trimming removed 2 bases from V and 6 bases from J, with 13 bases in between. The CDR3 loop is CASSLVPTQHGYTF. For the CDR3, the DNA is TGTGCCAGCAGTTTAGTTCCCACACAGCATGGCTACACCTTC.

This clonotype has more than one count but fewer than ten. As DNA, the CDR3 is TGTGCCAGCAGTTTATTGGGCAGCAATGAGCAGTTCTTC. It encodes CASSLLGSNEQFF. The V gene is TRBV28, the J gene TRBJ2-1; D is undetermined. V dropped 1 base and J dropped 6 bases, with 7 bases sitting between them. Germline V gives CDR1 MDHEN, CDR2 SYDVKM. The CDR3 contains 13 residues.

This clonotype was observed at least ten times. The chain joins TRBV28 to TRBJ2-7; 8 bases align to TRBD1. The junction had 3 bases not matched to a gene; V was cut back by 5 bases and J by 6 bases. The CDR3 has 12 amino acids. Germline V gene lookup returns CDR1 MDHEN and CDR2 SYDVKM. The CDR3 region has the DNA TGTGCCAGCAGTGTGACAGGGGTCGAGCAGTACTTC. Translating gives CASSVTGVEQYF.

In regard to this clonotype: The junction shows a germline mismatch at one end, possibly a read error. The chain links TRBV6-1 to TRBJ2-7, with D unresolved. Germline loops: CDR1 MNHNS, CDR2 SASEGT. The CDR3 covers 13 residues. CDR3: CASRSSDGYEQYF. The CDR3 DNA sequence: TGTGCAAGCAGGTCCAGCGACGGCTACGAGCAGTACTTC.

The DNA for the CDR3 is TGTGCCAGCAGCACTCGGATTGGACTAGCCCAGACCCAGTACTTC. It yields the protein CASSTRIGLAQTQYF. The rearrangement uses TRBV6-2 or TRBV6-3 and TRBJ2-5; 8 positions agree with TRBD2. The CDR3 consists of 15 residues. The germline V gene has CDR1 MNHEY and CDR2 SVGEGT. Trimming took 6 bases from V and 6 from J; bases not matched to a gene: 12.

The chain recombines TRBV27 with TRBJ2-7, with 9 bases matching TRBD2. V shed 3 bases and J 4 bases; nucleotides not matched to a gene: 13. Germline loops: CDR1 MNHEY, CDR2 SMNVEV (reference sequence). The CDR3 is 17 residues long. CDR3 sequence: CASSFFGRGLARYEQYF. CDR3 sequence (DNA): TGTGCCAGCAGTTTTTTTGGTAGGGGACTAGCCAGATACGAGCAGTACTTC.

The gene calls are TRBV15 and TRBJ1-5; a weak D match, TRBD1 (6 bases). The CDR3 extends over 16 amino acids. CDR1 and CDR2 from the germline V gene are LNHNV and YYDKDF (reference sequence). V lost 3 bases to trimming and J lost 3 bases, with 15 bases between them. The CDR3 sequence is CATSSRQETFNQPQHF. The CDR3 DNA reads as TGTGCCACCAGCAGCCGACAGGAGACCTTCAATCAGCCCCAGCATTTT.

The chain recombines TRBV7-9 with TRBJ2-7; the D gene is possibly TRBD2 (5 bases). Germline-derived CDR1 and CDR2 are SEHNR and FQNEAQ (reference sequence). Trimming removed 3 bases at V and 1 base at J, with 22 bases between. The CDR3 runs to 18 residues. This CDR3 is CASSFTEHSRGSSYEQYF. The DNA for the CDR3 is TGTGCCAGCAGCTTCACAGAACATTCCCGCGGGTCATCCTACGAGCAGTACTTC.

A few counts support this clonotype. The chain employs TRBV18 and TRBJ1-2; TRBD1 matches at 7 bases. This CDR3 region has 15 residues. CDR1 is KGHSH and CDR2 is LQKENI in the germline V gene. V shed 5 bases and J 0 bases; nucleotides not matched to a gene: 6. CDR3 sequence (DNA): TGTGCCAGCTCAGGGTGGACAGGCACTAACTATGGCTACACCTTC. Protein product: CASSGWTGTNYGYTF.

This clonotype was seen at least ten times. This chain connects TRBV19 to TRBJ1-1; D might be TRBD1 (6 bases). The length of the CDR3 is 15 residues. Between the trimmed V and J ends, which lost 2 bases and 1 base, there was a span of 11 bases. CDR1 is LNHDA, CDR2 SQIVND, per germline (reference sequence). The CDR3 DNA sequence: TGTGCCAGTAGTATACGACAGGCCCCGAACACTGAAGCTTTCTTT. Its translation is CASSIRQAPNTEAFF.

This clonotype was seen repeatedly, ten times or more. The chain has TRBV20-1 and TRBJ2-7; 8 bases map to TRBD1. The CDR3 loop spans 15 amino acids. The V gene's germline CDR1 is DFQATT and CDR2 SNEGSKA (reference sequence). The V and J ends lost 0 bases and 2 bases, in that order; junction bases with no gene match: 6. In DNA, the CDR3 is TGCAGTGCTAGAGACGGCGGGACAGGTCCCTACGAGCAGTACTTC. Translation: CSARDGGTGPYEQYF.

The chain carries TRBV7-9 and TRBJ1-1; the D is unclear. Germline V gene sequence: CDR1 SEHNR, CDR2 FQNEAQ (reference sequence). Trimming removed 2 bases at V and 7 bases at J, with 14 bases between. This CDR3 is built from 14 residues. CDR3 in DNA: TGTGCCAGCAGCTTAAACCCCCAAATGGGTGAAGCTTTCTTT. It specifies CASSLNPQMGEAFF.

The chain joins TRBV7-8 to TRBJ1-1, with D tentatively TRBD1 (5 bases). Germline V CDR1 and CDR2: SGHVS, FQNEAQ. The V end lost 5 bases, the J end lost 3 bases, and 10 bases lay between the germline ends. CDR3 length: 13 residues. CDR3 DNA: TGTGCCAGCAGCCGAAAAGGGGACACTGAAGCTTTCTTT. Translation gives CASSRKGDTEAFF.

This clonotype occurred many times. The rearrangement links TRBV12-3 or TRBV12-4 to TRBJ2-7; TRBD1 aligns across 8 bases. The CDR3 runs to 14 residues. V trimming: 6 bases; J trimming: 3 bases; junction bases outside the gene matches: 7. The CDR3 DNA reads TGTGCCAGCAGCTCACAGGGGGGAGTCTACGAGCAGTACTTC. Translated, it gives CASSSQGGVYEQYF.

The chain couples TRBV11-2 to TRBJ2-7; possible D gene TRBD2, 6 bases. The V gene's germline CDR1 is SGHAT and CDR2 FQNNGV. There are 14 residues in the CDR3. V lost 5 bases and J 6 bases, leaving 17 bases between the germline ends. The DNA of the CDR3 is TGTGCCAGCAGCCTCCGGGAGTTCCGTGGCGAGCAGTACTTC. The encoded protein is CASSLREFRGEQYF.

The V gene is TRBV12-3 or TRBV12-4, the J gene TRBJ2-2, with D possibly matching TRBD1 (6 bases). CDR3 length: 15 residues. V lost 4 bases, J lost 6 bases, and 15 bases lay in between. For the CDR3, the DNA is TGTGCCAGCAGTTCCGGTTTACGGACAGCCGGGGAGCTGTTTTTT. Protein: CASSSGLRTAGELFF.

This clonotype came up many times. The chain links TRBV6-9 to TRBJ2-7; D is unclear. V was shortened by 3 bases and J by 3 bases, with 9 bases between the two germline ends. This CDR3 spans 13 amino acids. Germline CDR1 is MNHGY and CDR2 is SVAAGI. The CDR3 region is CASSYDNDYEQYF. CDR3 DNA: TGTGCCAGCAGTTACGACAACGACTACGAGCAGTACTTC.

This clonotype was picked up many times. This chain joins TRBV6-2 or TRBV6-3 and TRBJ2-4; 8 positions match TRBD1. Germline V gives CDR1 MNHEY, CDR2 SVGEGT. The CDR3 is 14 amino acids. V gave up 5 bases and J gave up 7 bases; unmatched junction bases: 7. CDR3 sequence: CASSEQGVGNIQYF. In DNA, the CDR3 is TGTGCCAGCAGTGAACAGGGGGTGGGGAACATTCAGTACTTC.

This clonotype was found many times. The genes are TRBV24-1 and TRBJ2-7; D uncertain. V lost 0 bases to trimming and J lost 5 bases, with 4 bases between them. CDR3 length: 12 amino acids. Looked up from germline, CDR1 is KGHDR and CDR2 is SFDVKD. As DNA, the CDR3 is TGTGCCACCAGTGATTTGGAGGACGAGCAGTACTTC. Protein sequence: CATSDLEDEQYF.

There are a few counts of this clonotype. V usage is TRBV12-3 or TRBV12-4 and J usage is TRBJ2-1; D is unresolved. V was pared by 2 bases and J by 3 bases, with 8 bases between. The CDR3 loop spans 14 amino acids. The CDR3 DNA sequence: TGTGCCAGCAGTTTAAGGTCCCTCTACAATGAGCAGTTCTTC. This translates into CASSLRSLYNEQFF.

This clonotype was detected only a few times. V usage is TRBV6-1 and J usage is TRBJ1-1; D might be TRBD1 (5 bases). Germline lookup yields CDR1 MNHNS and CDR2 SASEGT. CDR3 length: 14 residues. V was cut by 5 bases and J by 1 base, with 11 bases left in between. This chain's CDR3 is CASSQRGKNTEAFF. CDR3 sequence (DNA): TGTGCCAGCAGTCAAAGGGGAAAGAACACTGAAGCTTTCTTT.

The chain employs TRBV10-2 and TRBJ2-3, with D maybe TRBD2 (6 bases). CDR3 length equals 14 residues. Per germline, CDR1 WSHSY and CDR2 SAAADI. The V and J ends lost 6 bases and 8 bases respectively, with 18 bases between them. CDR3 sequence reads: CASREGPPSGTQYF. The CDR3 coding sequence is TGCGCCAGCAGGGAGGGGCCACCTTCGGGTACGCAGTATTTT.

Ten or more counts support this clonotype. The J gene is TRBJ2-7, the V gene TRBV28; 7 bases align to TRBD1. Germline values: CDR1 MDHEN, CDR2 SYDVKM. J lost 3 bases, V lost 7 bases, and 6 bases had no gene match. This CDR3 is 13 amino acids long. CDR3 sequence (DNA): TGTGCCAGCAAATCAGGGGGATACTACGAGCAGTACTTC. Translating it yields CASKSGGYYEQYF.

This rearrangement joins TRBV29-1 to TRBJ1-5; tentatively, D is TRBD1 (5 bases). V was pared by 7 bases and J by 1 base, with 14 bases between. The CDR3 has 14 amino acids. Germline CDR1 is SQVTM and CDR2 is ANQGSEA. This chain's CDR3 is CSASQGSSNQPQHF. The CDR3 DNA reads TGCAGCGCCAGTCAGGGTTCAAGCAATCAGCCCCAGCATTTT. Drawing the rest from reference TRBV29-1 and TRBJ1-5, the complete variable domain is SAVISQKPSRDICQRGTSLTIQCQVDSQVTMMFWYRQQPGQSLTLIATANQGSEATYESGFVIDKFPISRPNLTFSTLTVSNMSPEDSSIYLCSASQGSSNQPQHFGDGTRLSIL.

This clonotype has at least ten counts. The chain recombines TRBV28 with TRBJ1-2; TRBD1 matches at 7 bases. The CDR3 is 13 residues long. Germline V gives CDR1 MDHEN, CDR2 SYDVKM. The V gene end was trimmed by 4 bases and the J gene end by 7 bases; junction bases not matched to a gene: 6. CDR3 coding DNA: TGTGCCAGCAGTTCCCAGGGGGGCGGTGGCTACACCTTC. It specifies CASSSQGGGGYTF.

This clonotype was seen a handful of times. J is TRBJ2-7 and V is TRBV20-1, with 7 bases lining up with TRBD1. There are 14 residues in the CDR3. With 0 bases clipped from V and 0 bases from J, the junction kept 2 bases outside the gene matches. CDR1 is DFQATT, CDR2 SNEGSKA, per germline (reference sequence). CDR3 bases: TGCAGTGCTAGAGAACAGGGGAGCTCCTACGAGCAGTACTTC. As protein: CSAREQGSSYEQYF.

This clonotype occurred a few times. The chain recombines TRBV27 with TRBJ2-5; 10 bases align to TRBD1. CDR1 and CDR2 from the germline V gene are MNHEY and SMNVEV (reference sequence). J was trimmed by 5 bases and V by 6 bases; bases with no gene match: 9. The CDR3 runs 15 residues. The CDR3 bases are TGTGCCAGCAGCACCTTGGCGGGACAGGGGGAGACCCAGTACTTC. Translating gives CASSTLAGQGETQYF.